Listed below are T cell receptor beta chains from one sample, sequenced in a study of cytomegalovirus exposure and HLA in healthy donors. The data were produced by immunoSEQ multiplex PCR, yet TCRdb's version contains in-frame clones alone and is incomplete. Of 120,000 or so clones in the sample, about four fifths were seen once. Source material: PBMCs. The source of these receptors is a man aged 18 to 30 in good health and CMV-seronegative. CDR3s include the opening cysteine and the closing phenylalanine or tryptophan. A D gene is named only where the DNA matches it firmly. The listing skips clone size in some rows; elsewhere it reads once, few, many or a size class.

>NA|NA|TRBJ2-6|TRBV19
CASSLPGGSGANVLTF
TGTGCCAGTAGTCTCCCCGGGGGCTCTGGGGCCAACGTCCTGACTTTC
>NA|NA|TRBJ1-1|TRBV7-6
CASSLATQETTEAFF
TGTGCCAGCAGCTTAGCGACTCAAGAGACGACTGAAGCTTTCTTT
>few|TRBD2|TRBJ2-5|TRBV6-1
CASMLAGAYQETQYF
TGTGCCAGCATGCTAGCGGGGGCGTACCAAGAGACCCAGTACTTC
>NA|NA|TRBJ1-6|TRBV7-2
CASSVRGAENSPLHF
TGTGCCAGCAGCGTTCGGGGGGCTGAAAATTCACCCCTCCACTTT
>NA|NA|TRBJ1-2|TRBV6-1
CASSFQGGYGYTF
TGTGCCAGCAGTTTCCAGGGTGGCTATGGCTACACCTTC
>NA|NA|TRBJ2-2|TRBV7-3
CASSLGGAPTGELFF
TGTGCCAGCAGCTTAGGGGGGGCCCCCACCGGGGAGCTGTTTTTT
>NA|TRBD1|TRBJ2-7|TRBV2
CASSYLDRVDEQYF
TGTGCCAGCAGTTACCTCGACAGGGTAGACGAGCAGTACTTC
>NA|NA|TRBJ2-3|TRBV7-8
CASSRETDTQYF
TGTGCCAGCAGTCGAGAGACAGATACGCAGTATTTT
>NA|TRBD1|TRBJ2-7|TRBV11-2
CASSPRQGASNYEQYF
TGTGCCAGCAGCCCCCGACAGGGGGCCAGTAATTACGAGCAGTACTTC
>NA|TRBD1|TRBJ1-2|TRBV11-2
CASSLALGRGNYGYTF
TGTGCCAGCAGCTTAGCGTTGGGCAGGGGGAACTATGGCTACACCTTC
>NA|TRBD1|TRBJ2-2|TRBV11-2
CASNPQGVAGELFF
TGTGCCAGCAACCCCCAGGGGGTCGCCGGGGAGCTGTTTTTT
>NA|NA|TRBJ2-1|TRBV29-1
CSVGGLPHEQFF
TGCAGCGTTGGAGGCCTCCCCCACGAGCAGTTCTTC
>NA|NA|TRBJ1-3|TRBV19
CASSPSGWAGNTIYF
TGTGCCAGTAGTCCCAGCGGTTGGGCTGGAAACACCATATATTTT
>NA|TRBD2|TRBJ2-5|TRBV5-4
CASSLSGGPQETQYF
TGTGCCAGCAGTCTTAGCGGGGGGCCTCAAGAGACCCAGTACTTC
>NA|TRBD1|TRBJ1-1|TRBV27
CASSLSGTAYEAFF
TGTGCCAGCAGTCTCTCCGGGACAGCGTATGAAGCTTTCTTT
>few|NA|TRBJ1-2|TRBV7-9
CASSFTDHRDGYTF
TGTGCCAGCAGCTTCACCGACCACAGGGATGGCTACACCTTC
>NA|NA|TRBJ1-4|TRBV25-1
CASSRGGEKLFF
TGTGCCAGCAGTCGGGGGGGAGAAAAACTGTTTTTT
>NA|TRBD1|TRBJ1-4|TRBV7-6
CASSTFRGMSEKLFF
TGTGCCAGCAGCACTTTCAGGGGGATGAGTGAAAAACTGTTTTTT
>few|TRBD1|TRBJ1-2|TRBV5-1
CASGPQGDYGYTF
TGCGCCAGCGGCCCACAGGGGGACTATGGCTACACCTTC
>NA|NA|TRBJ2-3|TRBV6-4
CASSDRVGGTDTQYF
TGTGCCAGCAGTGACCGGGTAGGGGGCACAGATACGCAGTATTTT
>NA|TRBD1|TRBJ1-5|TRBV12-5
CASALDGTVRQPQHF
TGTGCTAGTGCCCTTGACGGGACAGTAAGACAGCCCCAGCATTTT
>NA|NA|TRBJ1-1|TRBV14
CASSLTPGNTEAFF
TGTGCCAGCAGCCTCACCCCGGGGAACACTGAAGCTTTCTTT
>NA|NA|TRBJ1-1|TRBV6-1
CASSDRRATEAFF
TGTGCCAGCAGTGATCGCAGGGCCACTGAAGCTTTCTTT
>NA|NA|TRBJ1-6|TRBV7-8
CASSLNSDASPLHF
TGTGCCAGCAGCTTAAACAGTGACGCTTCACCCCTCCACTTT
>few|TRBD1|TRBJ1-3|TRBV29-1
CSVGDSSGNTIYF
TGCAGCGTTGGGGACAGCTCTGGAAACACCATATATTTT
>NA|NA|TRBJ1-1|TRBV5-6
CASSFLLLGDREAFF
TGTGCCAGCAGCTTTCTACTACTGGGAGACAGGGAAGCTTTCTTT
>NA|TRBD1|TRBJ2-7|TRBV27
CASSLAGQGTYEQYF
TGTGCCAGCAGTTTAGCCGGACAGGGAACTTACGAGCAGTACTTC
>few|NA|TRBJ1-4|TRBV19
CASSAGLRNEKLFF
TGTGCCAGTAGCGCCGGGTTGAGGAATGAAAAACTGTTTTTT
>once|TRBD1|TRBJ2-7|TRBV6-1
CASSGRTGGYEQYF
TGTGCCAGCAGTGGGAGGACAGGGGGCTACGAGCAGTACTTC
>NA|TRBD1|TRBJ1-1|TRBV27
CASSLLGRSGGIKAFF
TGTGCCAGCAGTTTGTTAGGCCGTTCAGGGGGAATTAAAGCTTTCTTT
>NA|TRBD1|TRBJ1-4|TRBV6-4
CASSRDRDEKLFF
TGTGCCAGCAGCCGGGACAGGGATGAAAAACTGTTTTTT
>NA|TRBD1|TRBJ2-7|TRBV5-6
CASSKGQGLSYEQYF
TGTGCCAGCAGCAAAGGACAGGGCCTCTCCTACGAGCAGTACTTC
>NA|TRBD1|TRBJ2-3|TRBV18
CASSPARTGLQTDTQYF
TGTGCCAGCTCACCAGCTAGGACAGGGCTCCAGACAGATACGCAGTATTTT